This paragraph reports one TCR beta chain. TCRdb independently ran MiXCR on the 5' RACE reads; one entry per CDR3 protein. The sample holds under 120,000 distinct CDR3 sequences, 20% to 30% seen once. This entry belongs to a study of CD8 T cells in ankylosing spondylitis. Germline V CDR1 and CDR2: SGHRS, YFSETQ. Germline trimming cut 4 bases from V and 1 base from J; bases unmatched to any gene: 4. The CDR3 runs 14 residues. Sample: synovial fluid, either unsorted or a sorted T cell fraction (not recorded which). The gene calls are TRBV5-1 and TRBJ2-5, with 7 bases identical to TRBD1. The receptor was derived from a male donor with ankylosing spondylitis. CDR3 nucleotides: TGCGCCAGCAGCCTACAGGGGTCCCAAGAGACCCAGTACTTC. This sequence encodes CASSLQGSQETQYF. Filled out from reference TRBV5-1 and TRBJ2-5, the complete variable domain reads KAGVTQTPRYLIKTRGQQVTLSCSPISGHRSVSWYQQTPGQGLQFLFEYFSETQRNKGNFPGRFSGRQFSNSRSEMNVSTLELGDSALYLCASSLQGSQETQYFGPGTRLLVL.